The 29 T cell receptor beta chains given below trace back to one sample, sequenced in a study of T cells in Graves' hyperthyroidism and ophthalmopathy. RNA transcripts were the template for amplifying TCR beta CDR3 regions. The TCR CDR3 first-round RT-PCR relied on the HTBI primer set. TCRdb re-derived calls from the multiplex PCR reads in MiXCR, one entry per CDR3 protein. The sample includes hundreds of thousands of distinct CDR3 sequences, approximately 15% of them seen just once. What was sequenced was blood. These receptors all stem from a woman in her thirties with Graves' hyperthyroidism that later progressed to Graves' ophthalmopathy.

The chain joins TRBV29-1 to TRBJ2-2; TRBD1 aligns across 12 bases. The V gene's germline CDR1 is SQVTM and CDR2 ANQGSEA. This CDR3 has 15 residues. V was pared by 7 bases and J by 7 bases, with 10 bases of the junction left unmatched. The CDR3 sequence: CSGLGGQGAIGELFF. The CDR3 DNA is TGCAGCGGCTTGGGGGGACAGGGGGCTATCGGGGAGCTGTTTTTT.

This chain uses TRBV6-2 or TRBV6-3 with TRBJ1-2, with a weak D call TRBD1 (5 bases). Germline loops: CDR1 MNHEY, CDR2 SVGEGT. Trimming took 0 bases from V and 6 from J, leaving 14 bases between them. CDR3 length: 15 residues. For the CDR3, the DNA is TGTGCCAGCAGTTACTCGAGCGGCCAGGGTGATGGCTACACCTTC. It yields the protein CASSYSSGQGDGYTF.

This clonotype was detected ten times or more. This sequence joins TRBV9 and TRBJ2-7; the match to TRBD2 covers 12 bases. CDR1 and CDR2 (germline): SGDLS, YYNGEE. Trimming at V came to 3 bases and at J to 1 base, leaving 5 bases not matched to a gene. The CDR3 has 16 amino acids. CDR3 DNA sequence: TGTGCCAGCAGCGGTCCGGGACTAGCGGGTTCCTACGAGCAGTACTTC. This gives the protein CASSGPGLAGSYEQYF.

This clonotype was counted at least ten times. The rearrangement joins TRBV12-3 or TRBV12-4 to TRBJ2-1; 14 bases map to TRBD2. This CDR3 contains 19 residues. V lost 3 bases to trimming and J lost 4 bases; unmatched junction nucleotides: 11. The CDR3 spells CASSFLTRGLAGGYNEQFF. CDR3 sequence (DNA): TGTGCCAGCAGTTTCCTAACAAGAGGACTAGCGGGAGGTTACAATGAGCAGTTCTTC.

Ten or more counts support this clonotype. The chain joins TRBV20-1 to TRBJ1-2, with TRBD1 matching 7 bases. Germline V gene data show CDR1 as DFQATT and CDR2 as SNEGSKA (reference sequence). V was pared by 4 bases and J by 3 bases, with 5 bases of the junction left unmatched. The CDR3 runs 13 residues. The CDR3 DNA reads TGCAGTGCTATCAGGGGGAGGGACTATGGCTACACCTTC. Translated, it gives CSAIRGRDYGYTF.

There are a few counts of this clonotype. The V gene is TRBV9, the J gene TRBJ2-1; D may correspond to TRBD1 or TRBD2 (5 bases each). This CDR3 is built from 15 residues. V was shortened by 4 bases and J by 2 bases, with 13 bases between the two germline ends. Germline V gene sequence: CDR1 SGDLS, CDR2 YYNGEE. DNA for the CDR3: TGTGCCAGCAGCTCTCGGGACGCCGCCTACAATGAGCAGTTCTTC. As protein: CASSSRDAAYNEQFF.

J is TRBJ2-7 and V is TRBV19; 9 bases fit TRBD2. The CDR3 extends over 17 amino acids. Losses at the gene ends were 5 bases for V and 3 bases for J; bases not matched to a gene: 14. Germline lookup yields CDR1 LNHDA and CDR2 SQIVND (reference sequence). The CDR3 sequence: CASSLMSRSGSGYEQYF. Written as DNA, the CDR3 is TGTGCCAGTAGTCTAATGTCTCGTAGCGGGAGCGGCTACGAGCAGTACTTC.

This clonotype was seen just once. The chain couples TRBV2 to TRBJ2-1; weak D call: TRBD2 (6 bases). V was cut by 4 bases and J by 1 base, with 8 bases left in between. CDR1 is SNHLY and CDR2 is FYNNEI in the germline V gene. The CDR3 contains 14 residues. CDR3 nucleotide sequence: TGTGCCAGCAGTGGTCTAGCGTCCTACAATGAGCAGTTCTTC. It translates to CASSGLASYNEQFF.

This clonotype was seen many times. CDR3 in DNA: TGTGCCAGCAGCTTAGACACAGGGGCCACTGAAGCTTTCTTT. Protein sequence: CASSLDTGATEAFF. The rearrangement joins TRBV11-2 to TRBJ1-1, with TRBD1 identical over 7 bases. Per the germline V gene, CDR1 is SGHAT and CDR2 is FQNNGV. CDR3 size: 14 residues. V gave up 0 bases and J gave up 4 bases; unmatched junction bases: 2.

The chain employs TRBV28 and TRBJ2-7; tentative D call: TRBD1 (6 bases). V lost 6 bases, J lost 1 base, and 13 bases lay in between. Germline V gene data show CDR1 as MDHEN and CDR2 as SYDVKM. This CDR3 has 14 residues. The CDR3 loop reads CASRVSTGSYEQYF. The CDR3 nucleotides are TGTGCCAGCAGGGTTTCCACAGGGTCCTACGAGCAGTACTTC.

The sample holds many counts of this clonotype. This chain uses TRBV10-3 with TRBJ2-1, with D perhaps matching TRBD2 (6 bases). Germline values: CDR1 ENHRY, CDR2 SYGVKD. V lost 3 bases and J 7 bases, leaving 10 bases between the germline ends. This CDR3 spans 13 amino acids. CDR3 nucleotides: TGTGCCATCAGTGATTTCGGGGGAAATGAGCAGTTCTTC. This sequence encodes CAISDFGGNEQFF.

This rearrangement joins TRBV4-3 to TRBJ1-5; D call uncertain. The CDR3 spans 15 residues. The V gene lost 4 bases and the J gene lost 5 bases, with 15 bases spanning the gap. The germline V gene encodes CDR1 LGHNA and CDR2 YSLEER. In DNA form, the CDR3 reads TGCGCCAGCAGCCTCTCGGCCCTGGGAGATCAGCCCCAGCATTTT. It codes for CASSLSALGDQPQHF.

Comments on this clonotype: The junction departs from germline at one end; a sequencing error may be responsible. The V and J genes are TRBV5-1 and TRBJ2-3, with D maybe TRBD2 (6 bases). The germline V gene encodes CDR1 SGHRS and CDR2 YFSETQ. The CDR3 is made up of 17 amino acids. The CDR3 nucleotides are TGCGCCAGCAGCTTGCGGTCACCGGCTAGCGTCCCAGATGCGCAGTATTTT. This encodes CASSLRSPASVPDAQYF.

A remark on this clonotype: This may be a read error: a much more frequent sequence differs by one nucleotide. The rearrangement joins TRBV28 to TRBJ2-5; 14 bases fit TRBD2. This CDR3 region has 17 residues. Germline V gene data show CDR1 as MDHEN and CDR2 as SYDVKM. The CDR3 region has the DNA TGTGTCAGCAGCGCCGGGACTAGCGGGAGTGGTCAAGAGACCCAGTACTTC. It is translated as CVSSAGTSGSGQETQYF.

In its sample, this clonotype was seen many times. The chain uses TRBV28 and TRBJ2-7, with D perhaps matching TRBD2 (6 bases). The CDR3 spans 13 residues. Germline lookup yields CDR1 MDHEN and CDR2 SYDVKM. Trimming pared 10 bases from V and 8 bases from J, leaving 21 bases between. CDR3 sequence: CATGGAVFEQQYF. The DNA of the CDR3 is TGTGCCACCGGCGGGGCAGTCTTCGAGCAGCAGTACTTC.

DNA of the CDR3: TGCAGCGGAAAAAGGGATGATCCCGGGGAGCTGTTTTTT. Translation: CSGKRDDPGELFF. The genes are TRBV29-1 and TRBJ2-2; D unclear. This CDR3 has 13 residues. V was trimmed by 7 bases and J by 6 bases, leaving 15 bases between them. Germline CDR1 SQVTM, CDR2 ANQGSEA.

The DNA of the CDR3 is TGTGCCAGTAGTCCGGGACTAGCGTCTGCCGGGGAGCTGTTTTTT. Protein sequence: CASSPGLASAGELFF. The chain employs TRBV19 and TRBJ2-2, with 10 bases fitting TRBD2. V lost 5 bases, J lost 6 bases, and 6 bases stayed unmatched. This CDR3 is 15 amino acids long. Germline V CDR1 and CDR2: LNHDA, SQIVND (reference sequence). The full variable domain, its missing parts supplied by reference TRBV19 and TRBJ2-2, is DGGITQSPKYLFRKEGQNVTLSCEQNLNHDAMYWYRQDPGQGLRLIYYSQIVNDFQKGDIAEGYSVSREKKESFPLTVTSAQKNPTAFYLCASSPGLASAGELFFGEGSRLTVL.

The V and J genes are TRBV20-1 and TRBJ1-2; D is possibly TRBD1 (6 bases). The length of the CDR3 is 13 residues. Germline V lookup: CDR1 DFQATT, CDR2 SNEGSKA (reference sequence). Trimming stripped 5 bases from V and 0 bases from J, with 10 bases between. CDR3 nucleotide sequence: TGCAGTGCTGAGGACAGTCCTAACTATGGCTACACCTTC. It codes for CSAEDSPNYGYTF.

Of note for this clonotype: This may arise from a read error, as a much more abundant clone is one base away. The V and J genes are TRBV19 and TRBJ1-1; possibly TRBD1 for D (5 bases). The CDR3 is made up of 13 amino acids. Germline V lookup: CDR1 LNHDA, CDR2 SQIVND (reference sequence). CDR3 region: CASSIDDGAEASF. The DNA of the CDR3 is TGTGCCAGTAGTATAGATGACGGGGCTGAAGCTTCCTTT.

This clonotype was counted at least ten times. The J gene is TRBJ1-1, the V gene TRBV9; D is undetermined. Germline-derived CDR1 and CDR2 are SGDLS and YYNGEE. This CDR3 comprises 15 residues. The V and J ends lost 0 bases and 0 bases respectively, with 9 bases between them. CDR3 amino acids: CASSVGPRLNTEAFF. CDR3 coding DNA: TGTGCCAGCAGCGTAGGGCCACGGCTGAACACTGAAGCTTTCTTT.

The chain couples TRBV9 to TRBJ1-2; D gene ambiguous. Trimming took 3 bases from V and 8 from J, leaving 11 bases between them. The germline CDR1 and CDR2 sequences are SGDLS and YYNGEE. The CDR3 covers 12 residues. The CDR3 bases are TGTGCCAGCAGCGGACCTCGGGCCGGCTACACCTTC. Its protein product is CASSGPRAGYTF.

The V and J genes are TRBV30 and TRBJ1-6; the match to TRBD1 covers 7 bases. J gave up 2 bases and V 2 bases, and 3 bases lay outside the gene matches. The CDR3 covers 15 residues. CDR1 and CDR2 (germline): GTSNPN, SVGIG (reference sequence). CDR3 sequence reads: CAWSCGTAYNSPLHF. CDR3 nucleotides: TGTGCCTGGAGTTGTGGGACAGCCTATAATTCACCCCTCCACTTT.

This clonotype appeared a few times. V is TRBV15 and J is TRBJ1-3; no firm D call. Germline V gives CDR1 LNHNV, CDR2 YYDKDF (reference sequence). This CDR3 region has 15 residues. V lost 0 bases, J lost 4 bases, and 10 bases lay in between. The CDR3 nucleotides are TGTGCCACCAGCAGAGATACGGCCGACGGAAACACCATATATTTT. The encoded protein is CATSRDTADGNTIYF.

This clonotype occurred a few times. The CDR3 spells CSATAFAPEAFF. The CDR3 DNA sequence: TGCAGTGCTACAGCCTTCGCTCCTGAAGCTTTCTTT. The gene calls are TRBV20-1 and TRBJ1-1; no clear D gene. The V end was cut by 4 bases, the J end by 6 bases, with 12 bases between. The CDR3 length is 12 residues. Germline loops: CDR1 DFQATT, CDR2 SNEGSKA (reference sequence).

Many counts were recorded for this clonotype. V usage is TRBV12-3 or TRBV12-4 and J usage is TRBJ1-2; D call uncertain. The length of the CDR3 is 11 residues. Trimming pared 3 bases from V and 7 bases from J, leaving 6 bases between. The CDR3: CASSFWGGYTF. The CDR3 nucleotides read TGTGCCAGCAGTTTTTGGGGTGGCTACACCTTC.

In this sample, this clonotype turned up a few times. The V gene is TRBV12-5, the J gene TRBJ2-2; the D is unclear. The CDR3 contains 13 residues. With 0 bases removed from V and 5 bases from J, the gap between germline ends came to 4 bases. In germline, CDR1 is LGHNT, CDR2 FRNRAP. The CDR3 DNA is TGTGCTAGTGGTTTGGTACGGACCGGGGAGCTGTTTTTT. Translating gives CASGLVRTGELFF.

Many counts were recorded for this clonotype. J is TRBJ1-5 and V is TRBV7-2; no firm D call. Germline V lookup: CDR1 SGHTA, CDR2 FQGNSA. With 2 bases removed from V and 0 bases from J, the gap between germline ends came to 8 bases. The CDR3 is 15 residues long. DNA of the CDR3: TGTGCCAGCAGCTTAATCCACAATAGCAATCAGCCCCAGCATTTT. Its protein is CASSLIHNSNQPQHF.

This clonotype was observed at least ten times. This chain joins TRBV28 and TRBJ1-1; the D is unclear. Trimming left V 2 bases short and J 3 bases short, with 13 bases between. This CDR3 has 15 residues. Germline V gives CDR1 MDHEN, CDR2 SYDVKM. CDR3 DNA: TGTGCCAGCAGTTTACCCCGGACGACCTACACTGAAGCTTTCTTT. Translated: CASSLPRTTYTEAFF.

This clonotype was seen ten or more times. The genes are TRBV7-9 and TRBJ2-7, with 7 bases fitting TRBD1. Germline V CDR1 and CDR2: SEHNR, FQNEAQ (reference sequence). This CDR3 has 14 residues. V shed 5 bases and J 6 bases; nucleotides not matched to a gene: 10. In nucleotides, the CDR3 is TGTGCCAGCAGCCTATCGGGACAGCTTCCCGAGCAGTACTTC. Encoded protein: CASSLSGQLPEQYF.